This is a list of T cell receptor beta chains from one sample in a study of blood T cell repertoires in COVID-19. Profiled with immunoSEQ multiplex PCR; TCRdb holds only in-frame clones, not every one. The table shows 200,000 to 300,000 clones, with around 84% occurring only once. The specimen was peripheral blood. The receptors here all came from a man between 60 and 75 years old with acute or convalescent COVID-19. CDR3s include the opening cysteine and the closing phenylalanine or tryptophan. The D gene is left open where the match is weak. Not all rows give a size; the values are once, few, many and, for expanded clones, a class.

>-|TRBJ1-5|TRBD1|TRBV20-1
TGCAGTGCCAGTCCCGGGACAGGGGTGGGTCAGCCCCAGCATTTT
CSASPGTGVGQPQHF
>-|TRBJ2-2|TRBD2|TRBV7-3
TGTGCCAGCGGCGAGACTAGCGGGACAACCGGGGAGCTGTTTTTT
CASGETSGTTGELFF
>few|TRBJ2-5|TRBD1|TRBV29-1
TGCAGCGTGGGACAGGGATGGGAGACCCAGTACTTC
CSVGQGWETQYF
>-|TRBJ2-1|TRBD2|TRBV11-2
TGTGCCAGCAGCTTAGACCCGCGGGCTAGCGGCCACTCCTACAATGAGCAGTTCTTC
CASSLDPRASGHSYNEQFF
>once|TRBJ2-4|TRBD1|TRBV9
TGTGCCAGCAGTCGTACACAGGGGGCTTCAGGAGCCAAAAACATTCAGTACTTC
CASSRTQGASGAKNIQYF
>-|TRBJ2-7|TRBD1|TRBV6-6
TGTGCCAGCAGTTACGGGACAGGGGGTGACGAGCAGTACTTC
CASSYGTGGDEQYF
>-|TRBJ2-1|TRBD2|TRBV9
TGTGCCAGCAGCTTCAGCGGGAGGCTAGGGGAGGAGCAGTTCTTC
CASSFSGRLGEEQFF
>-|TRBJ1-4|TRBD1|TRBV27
TGTGCCAGCAGTCCGCCGACAGGGCAAGGGGAAAAACTGTTTTTT
CASSPPTGQGEKLFF
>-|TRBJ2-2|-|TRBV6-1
TGTGCCAGCACTGAAACGGAGACCGGGGAGCTGTTTTTT
CASTETETGELFF
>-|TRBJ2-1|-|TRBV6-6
TGTGCCAGCAGTCCCCAGGGTCCCTACAATGAGCAGTTCTTC
CASSPQGPYNEQFF
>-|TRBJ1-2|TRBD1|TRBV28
TGTGCCAGCAGTTTAGGGGGGACAGGGTATGGCTACACCTTC
CASSLGGTGYGYTF
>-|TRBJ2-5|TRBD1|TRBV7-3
TGTGCCAGCAGCCCCAGGGACAGGGTAGAGACCCAGTACTTC
CASSPRDRVETQYF
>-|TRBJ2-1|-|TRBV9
TGTGCCAGCAGCGTCGGGACAAGCTCCTACAATGAGCAGTTCTTC
CASSVGTSSYNEQFF
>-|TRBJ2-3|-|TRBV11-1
TGTGCCAGCACCCAAGGACTCACCAAAAGCACAGATACGCAGTATTTT
CASTQGLTKSTDTQYF
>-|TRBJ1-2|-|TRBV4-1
TGCGCCAGCAGCCGGCGCGATCAAGCGGCCTATGGCTACACCTTC
CASSRRDQAAYGYTF
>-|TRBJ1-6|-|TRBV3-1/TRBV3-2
TGTGCCAGCAGCCCCCCCGGAGCGGGTAATAATTCACCCCTCCACTTT
CASSPPGAGNNSPLHF
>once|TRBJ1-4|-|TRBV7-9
TGTGCCAGCAGCTTAGGCGGGGTAACTAATGAAAAACTGTTTTTT
CASSLGGVTNEKLFF
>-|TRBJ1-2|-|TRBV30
TGTGCCTGGACCCGTCGGGGTGGGGATGGCTACACCTTC
CAWTRRGGDGYTF
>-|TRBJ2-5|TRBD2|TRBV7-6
TGTGCCAGCAGCCCGGGACTAGCGGGGGGGCGTGTCAGGAAGACCCAGTACTTC
CASSPGLAGGRVRKTQYF
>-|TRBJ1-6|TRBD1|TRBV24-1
TGTGCCACCAGTGATGCGGACAGGGGAGGTTCACCCCTCCACTTT
CATSDADRGGSPLHF
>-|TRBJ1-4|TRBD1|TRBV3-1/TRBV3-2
TGTGCCAGCAGCCTCAGGGGGGTAGGAGAACTGTTTTTT
CASSLRGVGELFF
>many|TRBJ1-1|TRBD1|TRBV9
TGTGCCAGCAGCGTTGGCGGGACAGGGCCTTCGAACACTGAAGCTTTCTTT
CASSVGGTGPSNTEAFF
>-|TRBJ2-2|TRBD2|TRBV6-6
TGTGCCAGCAGTTACGGCGGGGGGTATAACACCGGGGAGCTGTTTTTT
CASSYGGGYNTGELFF
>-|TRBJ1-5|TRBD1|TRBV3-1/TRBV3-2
TGTGCCAGCAGCCTGGGACAGGGTGATCAGCCCCAGCATTTT
CASSLGQGDQPQHF
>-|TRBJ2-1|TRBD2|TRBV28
TGTGCCAGCAGTTTTCGCAGTCTAGCGGGGCTCAATGAGCAGTTCTTC
CASSFRSLAGLNEQFF
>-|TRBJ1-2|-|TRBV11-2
TGTGCCAGCAGCTTCAACAGGGTTCCCAGCTATGGCTACACCTTC
CASSFNRVPSYGYTF
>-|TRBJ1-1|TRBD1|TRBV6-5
TGTGCCAGCAGGAGGGGGCTGAACACTGAAGCTTTCTTT
CASRRGLNTEAFF
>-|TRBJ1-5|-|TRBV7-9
TGTGCCAGCAGCTTAGGAACAGGGTTCCAGCCCCAGCATTTT
CASSLGTGFQPQHF
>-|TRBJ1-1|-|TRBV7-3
TGTGCCAGCAGCTTCGGTCCCAACACTGAAGCTTTCTTT
CASSFGPNTEAFF
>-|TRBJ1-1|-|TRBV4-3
TGCGCCAGCAGCCAAGATGGCAACACTGAAGCTTTCTTT
CASSQDGNTEAFF
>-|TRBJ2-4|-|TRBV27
TGTGCCAGTAGATCTACTTTAGCCAAAAACATTCAGTACTTC
CASRSTLAKNIQYF
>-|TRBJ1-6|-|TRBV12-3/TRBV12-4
TGTGCCAGCACCTTTCCGGGATCACCCCTCCACTTT
CASTFPGSPLHF
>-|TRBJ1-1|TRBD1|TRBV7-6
TGTGCCAGCAGCTTAACCCTAGACAGGGACATGAACACTGAAGCTTTCTTT
CASSLTLDRDMNTEAFF
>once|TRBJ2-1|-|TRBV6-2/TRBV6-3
TGTGCCAGCAGCCAAATGGAGGGGCTTGGGAAGAGGCGTTACAATGAGCAGTTCTTC
CASSQMEGLGKRRYNEQFF
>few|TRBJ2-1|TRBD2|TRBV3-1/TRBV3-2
TGTGCCAGCAGTCAGGGGACTAGCTCTTCTGAGCAGTTCTTC
CASSQGTSSSEQFF
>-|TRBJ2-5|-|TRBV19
TGTGCCAGTAGTAGTCAGGACAGCCGGGAGACCCAGTACTTC
CASSSQDSRETQYF
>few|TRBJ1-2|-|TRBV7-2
TGTGCCAGCAGCTTAGCCCCAGACAGCTATGGCTACACCTTC
CASSLAPDSYGYTF
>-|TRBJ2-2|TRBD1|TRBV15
TGTGCCACCAGCCCCGACGACAGGGAGAACACCGGGGAGCTGTTTTTT
CATSPDDRENTGELFF
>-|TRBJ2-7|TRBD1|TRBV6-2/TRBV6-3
TGTGCCAGCAGTTCGGGGACAGTTCACTACGAGCAGTACTTC
CASSSGTVHYEQYF
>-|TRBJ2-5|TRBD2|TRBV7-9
TGTGCCAGCGTTACTAGCGGGGGCGGGGAGACCCAGTACTTC
CASVTSGGGETQYF